The present T cell receptor (beta chain) was sequenced within a study of shared clonotypes between healthy human individuals. Study findings and constraints: Sequencing depth was expected to influence donor clonotype sharing. The researchers took only blood, and tissue repertoires probably look different.

It was about 180 ng DNA, tens of thousands of T cell genomes, that sorted-subset replicate PCRs used. Repertoires were generated with immunoSEQ multiplex PCR, while TCRdb's copy carries only in-frame clones and drops some. The sample consists of over 2,000,000 clones, 93% of them appearing once. The CDR3 has 17 amino acids. The germline V gene has CDR1 MDHEN and CDR2 SYDVKM. The V gene end was trimmed by 5 bases and the J gene end by 0 bases; junction bases not matched to a gene: 7. Points on this clone: Its antigen is unknown.

CD8 cells classed as naive were CD45RO-negative and positively selected for CCR7, excluding terminally differentiated effector memory CD45RA+ cells. Those who donated were healthy HIV-negative adults, with no recent acute infections or vaccinations reported. The sample comprised naive CD8+ T cells from PBMCs. V gene TRBV28 combines with J gene TRBJ1-5, with TRBD1 matching over 10 bases. The clonotype comes from a man between 18 and 35 years old in good health. Some clones in this sample may be carry-over from other donors' samples. CDR3 protein: CASSTGQGYYSNQPQHF. DNA for the CDR3: TGTGCCAGCAGTACGGGACAGGGGTACTATAGCAATCAGCCCCAGCATTTT.